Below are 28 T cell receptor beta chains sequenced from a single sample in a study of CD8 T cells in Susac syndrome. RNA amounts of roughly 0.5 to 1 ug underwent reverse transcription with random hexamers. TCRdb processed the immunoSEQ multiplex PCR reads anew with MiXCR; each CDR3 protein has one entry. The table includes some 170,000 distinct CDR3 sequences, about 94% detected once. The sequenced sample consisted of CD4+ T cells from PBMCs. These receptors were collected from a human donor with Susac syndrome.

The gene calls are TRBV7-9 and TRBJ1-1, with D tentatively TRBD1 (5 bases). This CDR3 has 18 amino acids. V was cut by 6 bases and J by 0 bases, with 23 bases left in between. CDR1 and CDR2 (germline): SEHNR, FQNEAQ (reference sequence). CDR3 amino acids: CASRHNPGGLRMNTEAFF. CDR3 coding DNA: TGTGCCAGCAGACATAACCCCGGGGGTCTCCGAATGAACACTGAAGCTTTCTTT.

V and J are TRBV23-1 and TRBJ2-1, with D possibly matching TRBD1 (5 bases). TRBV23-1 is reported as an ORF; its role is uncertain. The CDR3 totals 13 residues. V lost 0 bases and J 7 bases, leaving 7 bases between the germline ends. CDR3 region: CASSQSQGNEQFF. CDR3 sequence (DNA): TGCGCCAGCAGTCAATCTCAGGGAAATGAGCAGTTCTTC.

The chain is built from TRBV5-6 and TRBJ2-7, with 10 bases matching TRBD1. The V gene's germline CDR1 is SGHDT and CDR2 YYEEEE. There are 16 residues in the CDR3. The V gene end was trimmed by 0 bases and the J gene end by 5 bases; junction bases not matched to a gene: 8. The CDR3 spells CASSLGGTGVFDEQYF. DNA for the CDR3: TGTGCCAGCAGCTTGGGGGGGACAGGGGTGTTCGACGAGCAGTACTTC. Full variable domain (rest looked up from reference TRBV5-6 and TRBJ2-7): DAGVTQSPTHLIKTRGQQVTLRCSPKSGHDTVSWYQQALGQGPQFIFQYYEEEERQRGNFPDRFSGHQFPNYSSELNVNALLLGDSALYLCASSLGGTGVFDEQYFGPGTRLTVT.

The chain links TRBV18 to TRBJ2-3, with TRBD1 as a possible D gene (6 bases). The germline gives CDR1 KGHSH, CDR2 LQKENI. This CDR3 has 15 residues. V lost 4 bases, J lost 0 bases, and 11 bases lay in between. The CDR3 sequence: CASSRRGQSTDTQYF. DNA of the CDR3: TGTGCCAGCTCACGACGAGGACAGAGCACAGATACGCAGTATTTT.

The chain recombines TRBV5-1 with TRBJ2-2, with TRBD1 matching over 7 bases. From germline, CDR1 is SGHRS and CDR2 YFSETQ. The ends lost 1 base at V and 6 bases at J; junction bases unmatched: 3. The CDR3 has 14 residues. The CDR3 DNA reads TGCGCCAGCAGCTTGACGCAGGGGGCCGGGGAGCTGTTTTTT. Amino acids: CASSLTQGAGELFF.

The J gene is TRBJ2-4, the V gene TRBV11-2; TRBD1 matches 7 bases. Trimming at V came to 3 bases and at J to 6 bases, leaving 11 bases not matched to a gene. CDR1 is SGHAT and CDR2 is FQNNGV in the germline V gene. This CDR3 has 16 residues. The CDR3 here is CASSFTRGRGGNIQYF. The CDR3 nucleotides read TGTGCCAGCAGCTTTACTAGGGGGCGCGGTGGAAACATTCAGTACTTC.

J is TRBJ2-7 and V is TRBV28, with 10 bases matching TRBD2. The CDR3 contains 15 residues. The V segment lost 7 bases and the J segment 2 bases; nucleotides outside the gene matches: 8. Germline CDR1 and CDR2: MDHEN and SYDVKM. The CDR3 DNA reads TGTGCCAGCATAACCTTAGCGGGAGGTACCTACGAGCAGTACTTC. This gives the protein CASITLAGGTYEQYF.

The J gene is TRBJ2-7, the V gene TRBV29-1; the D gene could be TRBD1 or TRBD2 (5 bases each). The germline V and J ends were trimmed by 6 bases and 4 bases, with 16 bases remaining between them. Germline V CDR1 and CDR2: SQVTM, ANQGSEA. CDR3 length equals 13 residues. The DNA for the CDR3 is TGCAGCGTGGGTCGGGACGGCCGGTACGAGCAGTACTTC. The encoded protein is CSVGRDGRYEQYF.

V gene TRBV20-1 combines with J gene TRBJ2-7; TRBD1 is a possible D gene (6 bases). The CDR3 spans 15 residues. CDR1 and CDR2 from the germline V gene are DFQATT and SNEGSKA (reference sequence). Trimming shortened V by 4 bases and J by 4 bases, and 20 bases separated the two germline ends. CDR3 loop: CSAKPGQRKLYEQYF. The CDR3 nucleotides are TGCAGTGCTAAACCTGGACAGCGAAAGCTATACGAGCAGTACTTC.

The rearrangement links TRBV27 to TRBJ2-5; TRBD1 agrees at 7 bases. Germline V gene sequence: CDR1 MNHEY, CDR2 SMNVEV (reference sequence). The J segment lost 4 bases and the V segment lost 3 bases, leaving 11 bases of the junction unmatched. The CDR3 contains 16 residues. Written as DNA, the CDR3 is TGTGCCAGCAGTTTCCTAACAGGGGTGTCCGTAGAGACCCAGTACTTC. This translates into CASSFLTGVSVETQYF.

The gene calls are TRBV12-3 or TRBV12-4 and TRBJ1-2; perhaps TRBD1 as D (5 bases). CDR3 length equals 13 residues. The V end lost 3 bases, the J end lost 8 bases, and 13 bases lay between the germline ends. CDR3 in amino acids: CASSFRGVGGYTF. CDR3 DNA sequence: TGTGCCAGCAGTTTCCGGGGGGTCGGGGGCTACACCTTC.

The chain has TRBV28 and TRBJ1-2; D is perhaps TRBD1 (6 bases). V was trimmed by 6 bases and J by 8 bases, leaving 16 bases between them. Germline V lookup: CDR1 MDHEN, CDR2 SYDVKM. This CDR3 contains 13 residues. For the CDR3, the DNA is TGTGCCAGCAGGCATGACAGGACGGGGGGCTACACCTTC. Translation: CASRHDRTGGYTF.

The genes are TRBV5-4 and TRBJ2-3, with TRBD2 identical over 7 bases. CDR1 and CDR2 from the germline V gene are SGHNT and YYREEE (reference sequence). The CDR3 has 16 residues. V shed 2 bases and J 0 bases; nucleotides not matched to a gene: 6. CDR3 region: CASSLTRGISTDTQYF. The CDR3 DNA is TGTGCCAGCAGCTTAACGCGGGGGATTAGCACAGATACGCAGTATTTT.

The CDR3 coding sequence is TGCAGCGCCGGGACAGGCACAGCCTACGAGCAGTACTTC. Amino acid sequence: CSAGTGTAYEQYF. This rearrangement joins TRBV29-1 to TRBJ2-7; 8 nucleotides agree with TRBD1. The J segment lost 2 bases and the V segment lost 7 bases, leaving 7 bases of the junction unmatched. Per germline, CDR1 SQVTM and CDR2 ANQGSEA. The CDR3 runs to 13 residues.

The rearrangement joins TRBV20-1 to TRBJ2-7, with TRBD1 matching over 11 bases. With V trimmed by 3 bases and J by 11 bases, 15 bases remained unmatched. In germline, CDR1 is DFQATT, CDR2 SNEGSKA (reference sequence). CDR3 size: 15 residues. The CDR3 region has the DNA TGCAGTGCTAGTTTTGCCGAACCGGGACAGGGGGGGGAGTACTTC. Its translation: CSASFAEPGQGGEYF.

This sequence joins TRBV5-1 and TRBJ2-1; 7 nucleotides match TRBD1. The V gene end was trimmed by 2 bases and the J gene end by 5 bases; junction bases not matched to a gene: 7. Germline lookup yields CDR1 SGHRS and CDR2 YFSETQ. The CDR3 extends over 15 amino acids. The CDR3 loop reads CASSLRTGRDNEQFF. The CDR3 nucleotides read TGCGCCAGCAGCTTACGGACAGGTCGAGACAATGAGCAGTTCTTC.

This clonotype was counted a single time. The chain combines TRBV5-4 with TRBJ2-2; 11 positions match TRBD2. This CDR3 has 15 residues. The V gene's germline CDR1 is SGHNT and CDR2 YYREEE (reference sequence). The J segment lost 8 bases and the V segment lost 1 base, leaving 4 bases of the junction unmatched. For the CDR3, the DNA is TGTGCCAGCAGCTTGACCCTAGCGGGGGGAGGGGAGCTGTTTTTT. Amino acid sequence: CASSLTLAGGGELFF.

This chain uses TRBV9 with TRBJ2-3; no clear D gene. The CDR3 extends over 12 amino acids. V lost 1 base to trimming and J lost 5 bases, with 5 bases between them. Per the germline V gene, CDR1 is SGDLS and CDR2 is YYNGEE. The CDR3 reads CASSVREDTQYF. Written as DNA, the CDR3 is TGTGCCAGCAGCGTACGTGAAGATACGCAGTATTTT.

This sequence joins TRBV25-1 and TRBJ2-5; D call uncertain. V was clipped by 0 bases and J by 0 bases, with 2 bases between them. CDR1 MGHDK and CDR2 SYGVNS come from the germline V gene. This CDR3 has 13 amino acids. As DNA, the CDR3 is TGTGCCAGCAGTGAATATAACCAAGAGACCCAGTACTTC. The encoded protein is CASSEYNQETQYF. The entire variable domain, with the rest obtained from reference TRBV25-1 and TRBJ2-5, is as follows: EADIYQTPRYLVIGTGKKITLECSQTMGHDKMYWYQQDPGMELHLIHYSYGVNSTEKGDLSSESTVSRIRTEHFPLTLESARPSHTSQYLCASSEYNQETQYFGPGTRLLVL.

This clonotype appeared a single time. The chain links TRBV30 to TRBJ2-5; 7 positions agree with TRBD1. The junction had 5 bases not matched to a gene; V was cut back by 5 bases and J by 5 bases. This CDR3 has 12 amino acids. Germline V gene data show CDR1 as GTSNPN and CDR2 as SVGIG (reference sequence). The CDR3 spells CAWARGSETQYF. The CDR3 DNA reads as TGTGCCTGGGCCAGGGGGAGCGAGACCCAGTACTTC.

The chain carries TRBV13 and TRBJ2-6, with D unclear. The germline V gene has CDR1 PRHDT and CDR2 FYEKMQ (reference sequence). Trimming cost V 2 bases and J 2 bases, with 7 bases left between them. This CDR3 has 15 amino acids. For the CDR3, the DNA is TGTGCCAGCAGCTTACTACGAACTGGGGCCAACGTCCTGACTTTC. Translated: CASSLLRTGANVLTF.

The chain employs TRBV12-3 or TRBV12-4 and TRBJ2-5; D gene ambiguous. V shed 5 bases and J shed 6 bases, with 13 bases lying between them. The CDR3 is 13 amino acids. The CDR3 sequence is CASSRHPLQTQYF. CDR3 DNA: TGTGCCAGCAGTCGTCACCCCCTGCAGACCCAGTACTTC.

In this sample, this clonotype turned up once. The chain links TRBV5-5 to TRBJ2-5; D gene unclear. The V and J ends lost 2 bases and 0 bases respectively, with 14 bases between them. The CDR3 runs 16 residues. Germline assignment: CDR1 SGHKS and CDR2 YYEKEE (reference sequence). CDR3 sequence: CASSFNVPGYQETQYF. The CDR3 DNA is TGTGCCAGCAGCTTCAATGTCCCCGGGTACCAAGAGACCCAGTACTTC.

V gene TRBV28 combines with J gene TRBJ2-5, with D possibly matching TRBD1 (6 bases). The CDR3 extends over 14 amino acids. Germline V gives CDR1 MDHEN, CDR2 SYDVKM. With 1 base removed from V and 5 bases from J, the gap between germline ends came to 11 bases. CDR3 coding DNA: TGTGCCAGCAGTTTATCGGACAGATGGGAGACCCAGTACTTC. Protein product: CASSLSDRWETQYF.

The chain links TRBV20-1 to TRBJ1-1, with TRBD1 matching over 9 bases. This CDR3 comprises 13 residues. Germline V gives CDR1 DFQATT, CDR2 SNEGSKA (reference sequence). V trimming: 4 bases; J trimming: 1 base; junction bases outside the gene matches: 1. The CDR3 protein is CSATQGANTEAFF. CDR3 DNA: TGCAGTGCTACACAGGGGGCGAACACTGAAGCTTTCTTT.

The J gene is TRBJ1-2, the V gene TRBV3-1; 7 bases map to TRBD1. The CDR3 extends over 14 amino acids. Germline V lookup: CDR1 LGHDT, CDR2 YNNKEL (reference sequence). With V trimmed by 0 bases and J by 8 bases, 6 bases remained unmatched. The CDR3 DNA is TGTGCCAGCAGCCAAGAGGGACAGCCTATCGGCTACACCTTC. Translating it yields CASSQEGQPIGYTF.

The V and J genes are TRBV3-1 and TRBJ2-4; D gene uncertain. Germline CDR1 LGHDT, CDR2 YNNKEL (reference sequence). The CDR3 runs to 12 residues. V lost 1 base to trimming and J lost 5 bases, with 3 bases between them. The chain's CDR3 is CASSQGENIQYF. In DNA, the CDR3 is TGTGCCAGCAGCCAAGGAGAAAACATTCAGTACTTC.

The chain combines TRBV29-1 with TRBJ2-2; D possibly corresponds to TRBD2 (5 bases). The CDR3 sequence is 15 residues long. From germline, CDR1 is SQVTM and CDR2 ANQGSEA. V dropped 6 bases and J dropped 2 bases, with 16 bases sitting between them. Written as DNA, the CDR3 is TGCAGCGTCCTCGGGGAATCGGCTAACACCGGGGAGCTGTTTTTT. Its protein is CSVLGESANTGELFF.